These 25 T cell receptor beta chains came from one sample sequenced in a study of neurological immune-mediated disorders. From the 5' RACE reads, TCRdb called clonotypes with MiXCR, one entry per CDR3 protein. The profile shows about 53,000 distinct CDR3 sequences, about a tenth of them singletons. Specified time point: longitudinal time-point 1 (baseline). Sequenced material: PBMCs. These receptors were taken from a woman aged 40-49 years in good health.

Many counts were recorded for this clonotype. The J gene is TRBJ2-7, the V gene TRBV7-2, with D possibly TRBD2 on 5 matching bases. The CDR3 loop spans 14 amino acids. Germline assignment: CDR1 SGHTA and CDR2 FQGNSA. V was pared by 2 bases and J by 6 bases, with 14 bases between. CDR3 loop: CASSLFEGIGEQYF. The CDR3 nucleotides read TGTGCCAGCAGCTTATTCGAGGGCATTGGCGAGCAGTACTTC.

This clonotype was seen more than once but under ten times. This chain links TRBV20-1 with TRBJ2-7; 7 positions agree with TRBD1. V dropped 3 bases and J dropped 6; count of bases not matched to a gene: 11. Germline V gives CDR1 DFQATT, CDR2 SNEGSKA (reference sequence). The CDR3 has 14 amino acids. The CDR3 bases are TGCAGTGCTAGGCCGACAGGGACCCTTCGCGAGCAGTACTTC. Amino acids: CSARPTGTLREQYF.

This clonotype was counted at least ten times. The rearrangement uses TRBV7-2 and TRBJ1-1; D unresolved. Germline assignment: CDR1 SGHTA and CDR2 FQGNSA. The CDR3 spans 14 residues. The V and J ends lost 7 bases and 5 bases respectively, with 17 bases between them. This CDR3 reads CASTPRHGRTEAFF. The CDR3 bases are TGTGCCAGCACCCCACGACACGGGCGAACTGAAGCTTTCTTT.

This clonotype was counted ten times or more. V and J are TRBV20-1 and TRBJ2-7, with 8 nucleotides matching TRBD2. The CDR3 is 14 amino acids. The germline CDR1 and CDR2 sequences are DFQATT and SNEGSKA (reference sequence). Trimming removed 1 base from V and 5 bases from J; junction bases left unmatched: 7. The CDR3 loop reads CSARAPAGVDEQYF. As DNA, the CDR3 is TGCAGTGCTAGAGCGCCAGCGGGAGTAGACGAGCAGTACTTC.

J is TRBJ2-1 and V is TRBV5-1; 11 bases map to TRBD2. The CDR3 has 15 residues. Germline V lookup: CDR1 SGHRS, CDR2 YFSETQ. V trimming: 4 bases; J trimming: 7 bases; junction bases outside the gene matches: 7. CDR3 sequence: CASSPSGGTGNEQFF. CDR3 DNA sequence: TGCGCCAGCAGCCCTAGCGGGGGGACAGGGAATGAGCAGTTCTTC.

This clonotype was observed a few times. The chain links TRBV5-1 to TRBJ1-1; D is undetermined. The CDR3 sequence is 14 residues long. Germline assignment: CDR1 SGHRS and CDR2 YFSETQ. With 0 bases removed from V and 7 bases from J, the gap between germline ends came to 13 bases. In DNA, the CDR3 is TGCGCCAGCAGCTTGGAAGGGTCCACAAATGAAGCTTTCTTT. It is translated as CASSLEGSTNEAFF.

In its sample, this clonotype was seen many times. The chain combines TRBV20-1 with TRBJ1-1; 9 bases align to TRBD1. CDR3 length: 14 amino acids. J lost 3 bases, V lost 5 bases, and 7 bases had no gene match. Germline loops: CDR1 DFQATT, CDR2 SNEGSKA (reference sequence). Here the CDR3 reads CSAVQGAQYTEAFF. The CDR3 region has the DNA TGCAGTGCTGTACAGGGGGCCCAATACACTGAAGCTTTCTTT.

This clonotype was recorded at least ten times. V usage is TRBV7-2 and J usage is TRBJ1-1, with 7 bases aligning to TRBD1. Trimming took 8 bases from V and 4 from J; bases not matched to a gene: 7. The germline gives CDR1 SGHTA, CDR2 FQGNSA. The CDR3 runs to 13 residues. CDR3 protein: CASGEQGGTEAFF. CDR3 bases: TGTGCCAGCGGCGAGCAGGGGGGCACTGAAGCTTTCTTT.

This clonotype has ten or more counts. The V and J genes are TRBV11-2 and TRBJ2-7; 8 positions match TRBD2. Germline lookup yields CDR1 SGHAT and CDR2 FQNNGV. With V trimmed by 5 bases and J by 6 bases, 6 bases remained unmatched. This CDR3 contains 13 residues. The CDR3 protein is CASSLGRGPEQYF. The CDR3 DNA is TGTGCCAGCAGCCTCGGGAGGGGACCCGAGCAGTACTTC.

This clonotype has a count of ten or more. The chain recombines TRBV6-5 with TRBJ2-3; 8 positions agree with TRBD2. Germline V lookup: CDR1 MNHEY, CDR2 SVGAGI. V trimming: 3 bases; J trimming: 2 bases; junction bases outside the gene matches: 10. This CDR3 is 17 amino acids long. The CDR3 is CASSYNGRAGDTDTQYF. The CDR3 bases are TGTGCCAGCAGTTATAATGGCCGAGCGGGGGACACAGATACGCAGTATTTT.

This clonotype was recorded many times. A read error is likely, as this CDR3 ends without the conserved phenylalanine or tryptophan. The genes are TRBV6-5 and TRBJ2-7; 11 bases align to TRBD2. This CDR3 contains 15 residues. After removal of 4 bases from V and 2 bases from J, the junction contained 4 bases not matched to a gene. Germline CDR1 is MNHEY and CDR2 is SVGAGI. Here the CDR3 DNA reads TGTGCCAGCAGTTTCACTAGCGGGAGTACCTACGAGCAGTACTTA. Its translation: CASSFTSGSTYEQYL.

There are many counts of this clonotype. V gene TRBV12-3 or TRBV12-4 combines with J gene TRBJ2-5, with D maybe TRBD1 (6 bases). The ends were cut back, 6 bases at V and 5 bases at J, with 13 bases in the middle. The CDR3 length is 13 residues. The DNA of the CDR3 is TGTGCCAGCAGCCCAGGGGCGCGGGAGACCCAGTACTTC. Translated, it gives CASSPGARETQYF.

This clonotype was seen repeatedly, ten times or more. The chain combines TRBV5-1 with TRBJ1-1; 9 positions match TRBD1. There are 16 residues in the CDR3. J gave up 4 bases and V 4 bases, and 11 bases lay outside the gene matches. In germline, CDR1 is SGHRS, CDR2 YFSETQ. CDR3 region: CASSLGTGTWGTEAFF. The CDR3 region has the DNA TGCGCCAGCAGCCTCGGGACAGGGACTTGGGGCACTGAAGCTTTCTTT.

This clonotype was observed at least ten times. The chain uses TRBV12-3 or TRBV12-4 and TRBJ1-1; 7 bases fit TRBD1. The CDR3 loop spans 13 amino acids. Losses at the gene ends were 3 bases for V and 6 bases for J; bases not matched to a gene: 4. DNA for the CDR3: TGTGCCAGCAGTTTGCAGGGGGGGGCTGAAGCTTTCTTT. Its protein is CASSLQGGAEAFF.

In this sample, this clonotype turned up many times. The chain uses TRBV5-1 and TRBJ2-3; D is perhaps TRBD1 (6 bases). The germline CDR1 and CDR2 sequences are SGHRS and YFSETQ. V was pared by 2 bases and J by 6 bases, with 13 bases between. The CDR3 runs 14 residues. CDR3 sequence (DNA): TGCGCCAGCAGCTTAGACAGGCCCTCGGATACGCAGTATTTT. Protein: CASSLDRPSDTQYF. Looking up the rest from reference TRBV5-1 and TRBJ2-3 gives the full variable domain: KAGVTQTPRYLIKTRGQQVTLSCSPISGHRSVSWYQQTPGQGLQFLFEYFSETQRNKGNFPGRFSGRQFSNSRSEMNVSTLELGDSALYLCASSLDRPSDTQYFGPGTRLTVL.

At least ten counts were recorded for this clonotype. CDR3 loop: CASSVVTAGGKGANVLTF. The CDR3 DNA reads TGTGCCAGCAGCGTAGTAACGGCAGGGGGAAAAGGAGCCAACGTCCTGACTTTC. The chain recombines TRBV9 with TRBJ2-6; TRBD1 aligns across 7 bases. CDR1 SGDLS and CDR2 YYNGEE come from the germline V gene. The CDR3 totals 18 residues. V lost 0 bases, J lost 7 bases, and 13 bases stayed unmatched.

This clonotype occurred many times. V usage is TRBV7-2 and J usage is TRBJ1-2; no firm D call. This CDR3 comprises 13 residues. Germline assignment: CDR1 SGHTA and CDR2 FQGNSA. V was pared by 4 bases and J by 4 bases, with 10 bases between. CDR3 amino acids: CASSSDGLYGYTF. In nucleotides, the CDR3 is TGTGCCAGCAGCTCCGACGGCCTCTATGGCTACACCTTC.

This clonotype was detected once. Sequence at one end of the junction differs from germline and may be a read error. The chain employs TRBV4-2 and TRBJ2-1; TRBD2 aligns across 11 bases. CDR1 LGHNA and CDR2 YNFKEQ come from the germline V gene. The CDR3 totals 17 residues. CDR3 protein: CARSHDQTSGRFNEQFF. CDR3 DNA: TGTGCCAGAAGCCACGATCAAACTAGCGGGAGATTTAATGAGCAGTTCTTC.

In this sample, this clonotype turned up many times. The chain uses TRBV5-5 and TRBJ2-2; D is uncertain. Germline V CDR1 and CDR2: SGHKS, YYEKEE (reference sequence). With 3 bases removed from V and 5 bases from J, the gap between germline ends came to 14 bases. This CDR3 has 15 residues. The CDR3 DNA reads TGTGCCAGCAGCTGGGTCGGGTACCCAACCGGGGAGCTGTTTTTT. This codes for CASSWVGYPTGELFF.

This clonotype was detected many times. The gene calls are TRBV18 and TRBJ1-2; D not resolved. V gave up 0 bases and J gave up 0 bases, with 14 bases separating them. This CDR3 contains 17 residues. CDR1 and CDR2 (germline): KGHSH, LQKENI. The CDR3 loop is CASSPPGFSAANYGYTF. The CDR3 DNA reads TGTGCCAGCTCACCACCAGGATTTTCAGCCGCTAACTATGGCTACACCTTC.

This clonotype has ten or more counts. This chain joins TRBV3-1 and TRBJ2-1; D is possibly TRBD2 (6 bases). This CDR3 has 15 residues. CDR1 is LGHDT and CDR2 is YNNKEL in the germline V gene (reference sequence). The V and J ends lost 0 bases and 3 bases respectively, with 9 bases between them. CDR3 DNA: TGTGCCAGCAGCCAAGAGAGGGACTGCTACAATGAGCAGTTCTTC. This sequence encodes CASSQERDCYNEQFF.

Many counts were recorded for this clonotype. The chain couples TRBV4-3 to TRBJ2-7, with 15 bases lining up with TRBD2. CDR3 length: 16 amino acids. Germline assignment: CDR1 LGHNA and CDR2 YSLEER. After removal of 3 bases from V and 2 bases from J, the junction contained 2 bases not matched to a gene. DNA of the CDR3: TGCGCCAGCAGCCACCGGACTAGCGGGGGGGCCTACGAGCAGTACTTC. Its translation: CASSHRTSGGAYEQYF.

Turning to this clonotype: One base away lies a much larger clone, so this may be a sequencing read error. The chain is built from TRBV5-1 and TRBJ1-6, with D hard to call. There are 14 residues in the CDR3. The V end lost 5 bases, the J end lost 10 bases, and 16 bases lay between the germline ends. From germline, CDR1 is SGHRS and CDR2 YFSETQ. In nucleotides, the CDR3 is TGCGCCAGCAGACCGGACGGGTGGGAGTCACCCCTCCACTTT. Its protein is CASRPDGWESPLHF.

This clonotype was recorded many times. The chain carries TRBV20-1 and TRBJ1-3, with 12 bases lining up with TRBD1. Germline V gene sequence: CDR1 DFQATT, CDR2 SNEGSKA (reference sequence). Germline trimming cut 0 bases from V and 1 base from J; bases unmatched to any gene: 4. The CDR3 has 17 residues. CDR3 loop: CSARDLGQGASGNTIYF. CDR3 DNA: TGCAGTGCTAGAGACCTGGGACAGGGGGCTTCTGGAAACACCATATATTTT.

Turning to this clonotype: Since a much larger clone is just one base distant, this may be a read error. V is TRBV7-3 and J is TRBJ2-2; the D gene is possibly TRBD1 (5 bases). Germline V lookup: CDR1 SGHTA, CDR2 FQGTGA. This CDR3 contains 14 residues. Here the CDR3 DNA reads TGTACCAGCAGCGCCAGGGTGGGCACCGGGGAGCTGTTTTTT. It codes for CTSSARVGTGELFF.